This note documents a single TCR beta chain sequence. No antigen is known for it. Treatment noted: approximately 9-day PBMC culture with coronavirus spike peptide pools or control peptides (ViraFEST assay). Ahead of the COVID-19 pandemic (2011-2018), the CD4+ T cells of the unexposed donor were collected. ViraFEST sequenced TCRs after peptide-pool expansion of antigen-specific T cells. CD4+ T cells that had been cultured provided DNA sequenced with the Oncomine TCR Beta short-read assay. TCRdb ran MiXCR on the PCR reads and lists one entry per CDR3 protein. The data contain over 2,000 distinct CDR3 sequences, around 40% of them singletons. These data originate in a study of vaccination and CD4 T cells after COVID-19. Study-wide background: The cells in question were stimulated using overlapping spike peptides derived from SARS-CoV-2, HCoV-NL63, HCoV-OC43 and HCoV-229E.

Trimming cost V 4 bases and J 0 bases, with 14 bases left between them. The CDR3 has 15 amino acids. Per germline, CDR1 DFQATT and CDR2 SNEGSKA (reference sequence). The rearrangement links TRBV20-1 to TRBJ2-3; the D is unclear. This TCR came from a human donor in good health. The specimen sequenced was CD4+ T cells from blood, cultured in vitro. DNA for the CDR3: TGCAGTGCTATATCCCCGGAGAGGAGCACAGATACGCAGTATTTT. Its protein is CSAISPERSTDTQYF.